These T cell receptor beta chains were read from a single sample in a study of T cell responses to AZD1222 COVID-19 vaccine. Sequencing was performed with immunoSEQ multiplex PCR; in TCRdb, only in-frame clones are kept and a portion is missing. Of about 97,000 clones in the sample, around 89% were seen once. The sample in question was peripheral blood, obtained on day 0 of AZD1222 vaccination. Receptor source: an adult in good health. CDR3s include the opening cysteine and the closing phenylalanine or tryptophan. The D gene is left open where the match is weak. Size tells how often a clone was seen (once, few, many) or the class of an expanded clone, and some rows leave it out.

TGTGCCAGCAGCCAAGATCAGGGTGATTATAATGAAAAACTGTTTTTT CASSQDQGDYNEKLFF 16 NA TRBV4-2 NA TRBJ1-4
TGTGCCAGCAGCTTCTCTGGCAGGGGGCTAGGCACCGGGGAGCTGTTTTTT CASSFSGRGLGTGELFF 17 NA TRBV7-9 TRBD1 TRBJ2-2
TGTGCCAGCAGTGAAGGAGCCACCTTCAATGAAAAACTGTTTTTT CASSEGATFNEKLFF 15 NA TRBV2 NA TRBJ1-4
TGTGCCAGCAGCTTTGGAGGCGGGAGGGCCCTCTACAATGAGCAGTTCTTC CASSFGGGRALYNEQFF 17 once TRBV11-2 TRBD2 TRBJ2-1
TGTGCCAGCAGCTCAACAGGGGGCGCGGGCAATCAGCCCCAGCATTTT CASSSTGGAGNQPQHF 16 NA TRBV11-2 TRBD1 TRBJ1-5
TGCGCCAGCAGCCAAGAAGGGAACTATGGCTACACCTTC CASSQEGNYGYTF 13 NA TRBV4-3 NA TRBJ1-2
TGTGCCAGCTCACCAGAGACGGGTGGCTACGAGCAGTACTTC CASSPETGGYEQYF 14 NA TRBV18 NA TRBJ2-7
TGTGCCAGCCGCCCTCCATACCAAGAGACCCAGTACTTC CASRPPYQETQYF 13 NA TRBV28 NA TRBJ2-5
TGTGCCAGCAGGGGGCCGGGGGGAGATACGCAGTATTTT CASRGPGGDTQYF 13 NA TRBV6-5 TRBD2 TRBJ2-3
TGTGCCAGCAGTTACTCCTACAGGGTAGGCGAGCAGTACTTC CASSYSYRVGEQYF 14 NA TRBV6-5 NA TRBJ2-7
TGTGCCAGCAGTACTAAGTGGGGGGCCTATAATTCACCCCTCCACTTT CASSTKWGAYNSPLHF 16 NA TRBV27 NA TRBJ1-6
TGTGCCAGCAGCTTAGCGGGAGCGCTCCAAGAGACCCAGTACTTC CASSLAGALQETQYF 15 few TRBV5-4 TRBD2 TRBJ2-5
TGTGCCGGCAAGACAGCGCTTCATTCCTACGAGCAGTACTTC CAGKTALHSYEQYF 14 NA TRBV3-1/TRBV3-2 NA TRBJ2-7
TGTGCCAGCCAGACTAGCGGGGGGCTTGGCCTCCGGTACTTC CASQTSGGLGLRYF 14 NA TRBV6-5 TRBD2 TRBJ2-5
TGCGCCAGCAGCCGGGTGGGGACAGGCAATCAGCCCCAGCATTTT CASSRVGTGNQPQHF 15 NA TRBV4-1 TRBD1 TRBJ1-5